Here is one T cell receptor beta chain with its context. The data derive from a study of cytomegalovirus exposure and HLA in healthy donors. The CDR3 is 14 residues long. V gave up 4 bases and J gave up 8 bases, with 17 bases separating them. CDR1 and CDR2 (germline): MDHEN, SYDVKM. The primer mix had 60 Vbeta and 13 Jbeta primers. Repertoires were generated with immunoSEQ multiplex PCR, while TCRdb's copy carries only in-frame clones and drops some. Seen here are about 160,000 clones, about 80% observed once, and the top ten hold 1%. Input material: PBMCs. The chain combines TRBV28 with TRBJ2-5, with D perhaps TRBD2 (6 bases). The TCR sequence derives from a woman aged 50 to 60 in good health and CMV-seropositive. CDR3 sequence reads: CASSYIADQGTQYF. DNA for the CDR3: TGTGCCAGCAGTTACATAGCGGACCAGGGAACCCAGTACTTC.